This T cell receptor (beta chain) was sequenced for a study of Graves' ophthalmopathy and Graves' hyperthyroidism. Across the study: Peripheral blood collection took place at initial diagnosis, before any treatment.

Study outcomes and limitations: Stable hyperthyroidism and ophthalmopathy were told apart by a 13-signature model, which achieved almost 90% sensitivity and 65% to 83% specificity.

V was clipped by 6 bases and J by 5 bases; unmatched bases: 11. This CDR3 comprises 14 residues. Germline values: CDR1 DFQATT, CDR2 SNEGSKA (reference sequence). The term stable hyperthyroidism indicated an absence of ophthalmopathy within 18 months of follow-up. The table lists this clonotype with many counts. The antigen is undetermined. RNA served as the template for amplifying TCR beta CDR3 regions. HTBI primers were used in a first-round RT-PCR, which preceded a second-round multiplex PCR. Using its own MiXCR run on the multiplex PCR reads, TCRdb lists one record per CDR3 protein. The sample includes hundreds of thousands of distinct CDR3 sequences, 21% of them seen just once.

The origin of this receptor is a woman under 30 with stable Graves' hyperthyroidism. The gene calls are TRBV20-1 and TRBJ2-7; 9 bases align to TRBD1. The sequencing input was peripheral blood. Here the CDR3 DNA reads TGCAGTGCCAAGACCGGGACAGGGTTCAACGAGCAGTACTTC. This sequence encodes CSAKTGTGFNEQYF.